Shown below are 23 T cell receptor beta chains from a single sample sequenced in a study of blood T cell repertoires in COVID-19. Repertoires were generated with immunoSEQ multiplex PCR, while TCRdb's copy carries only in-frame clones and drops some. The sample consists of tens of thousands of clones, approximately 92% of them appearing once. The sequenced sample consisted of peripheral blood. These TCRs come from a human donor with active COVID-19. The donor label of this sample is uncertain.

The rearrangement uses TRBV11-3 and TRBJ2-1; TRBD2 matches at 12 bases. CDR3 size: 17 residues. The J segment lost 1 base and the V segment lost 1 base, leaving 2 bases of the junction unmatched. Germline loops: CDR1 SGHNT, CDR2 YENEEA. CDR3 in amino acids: CASSLVTSGRSYNEQFF. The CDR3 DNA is TGTGCCAGCAGCTTAGTGACTAGCGGGAGATCCTACAATGAGCAGTTCTTC.

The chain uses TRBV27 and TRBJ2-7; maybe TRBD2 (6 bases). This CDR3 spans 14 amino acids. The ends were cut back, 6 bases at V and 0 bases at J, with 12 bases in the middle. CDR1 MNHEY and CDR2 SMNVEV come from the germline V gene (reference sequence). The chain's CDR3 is CASRLAWSSYEQYF. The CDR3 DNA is TGTGCCAGCAGACTAGCCTGGAGCTCCTACGAGCAGTACTTC.

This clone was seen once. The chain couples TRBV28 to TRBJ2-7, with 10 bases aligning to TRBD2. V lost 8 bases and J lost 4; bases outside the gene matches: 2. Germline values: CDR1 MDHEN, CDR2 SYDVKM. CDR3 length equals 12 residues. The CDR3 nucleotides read TGTGCCAGCTCGACTAGCGGGTACGAGCAGTACTTC. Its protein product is CASSTSGYEQYF.

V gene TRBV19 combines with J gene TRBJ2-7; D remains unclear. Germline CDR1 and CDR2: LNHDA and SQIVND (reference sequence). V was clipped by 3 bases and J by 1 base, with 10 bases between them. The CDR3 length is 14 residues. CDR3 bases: TGTGCCAGTAGTATTGGCTCTCCGTCCTACGAGCAGTACTTC. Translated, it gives CASSIGSPSYEQYF.

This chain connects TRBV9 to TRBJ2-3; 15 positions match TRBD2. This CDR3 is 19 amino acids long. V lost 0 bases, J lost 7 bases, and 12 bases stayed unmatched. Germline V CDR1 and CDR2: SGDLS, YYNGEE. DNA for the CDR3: TGTGCCAGCAGCGTAGATCCCTCTGGACTAGCGGGAGGGAAAAATACGCAGTATTTT. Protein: CASSVDPSGLAGGKNTQYF.

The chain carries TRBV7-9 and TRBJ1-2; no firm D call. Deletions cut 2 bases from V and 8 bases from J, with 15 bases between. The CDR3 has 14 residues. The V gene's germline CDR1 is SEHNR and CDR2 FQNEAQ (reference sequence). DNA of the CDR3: TGTGCCAGCAGCTTACCCAGCGCATCTACCGGCTACACCTTC. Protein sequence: CASSLPSASTGYTF.

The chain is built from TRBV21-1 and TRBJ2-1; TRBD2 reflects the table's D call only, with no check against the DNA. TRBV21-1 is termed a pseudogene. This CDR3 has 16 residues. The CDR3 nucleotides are TGTGCCCGAACTGAAGAAACTAGCGGGAGCTACAATGAGCAGTTCTTC. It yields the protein CARTEETSGSYNEQFF.

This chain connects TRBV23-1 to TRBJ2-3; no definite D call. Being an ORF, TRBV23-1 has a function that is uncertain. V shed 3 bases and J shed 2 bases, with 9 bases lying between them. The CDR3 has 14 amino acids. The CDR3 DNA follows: TGCGCCAGCAGTCACCATGACTCCACAGATACGCAGTATTTT. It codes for CASSHHDSTDTQYF.

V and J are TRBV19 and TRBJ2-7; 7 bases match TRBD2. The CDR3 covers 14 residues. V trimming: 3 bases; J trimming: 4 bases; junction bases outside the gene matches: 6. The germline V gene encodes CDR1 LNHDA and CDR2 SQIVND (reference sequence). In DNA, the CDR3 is TGTGCCAGTAGTATCGGCGGGAGTAGTTACGAGCAGTACTTC. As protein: CASSIGGSSYEQYF.

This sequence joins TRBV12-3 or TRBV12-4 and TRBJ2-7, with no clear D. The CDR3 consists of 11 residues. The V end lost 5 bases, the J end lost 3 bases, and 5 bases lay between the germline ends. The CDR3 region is CASSRYYEQYF. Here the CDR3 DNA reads TGTGCCAGCAGTCGGTACTACGAGCAGTACTTC.

CDR3 sequence (DNA): TGTGCCAGTAGTCCCACAGGGCCGAGTACGCAGTATTTT. Translation gives CASSPTGPSTQYF. The gene calls are TRBV19 and TRBJ2-3, with D tentatively TRBD1 (6 bases). Germline loops: CDR1 LNHDA, CDR2 SQIVND (reference sequence). This CDR3 comprises 13 residues. V dropped 5 bases and J dropped 8 bases, with 14 bases sitting between them.

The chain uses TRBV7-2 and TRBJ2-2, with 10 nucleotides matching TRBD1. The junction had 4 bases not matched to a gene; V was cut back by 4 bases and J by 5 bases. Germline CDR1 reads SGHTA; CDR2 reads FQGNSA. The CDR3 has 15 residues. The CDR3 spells CASSSDRGHTGELFF. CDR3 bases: TGTGCCAGCAGCTCAGACAGGGGGCATACCGGGGAGCTGTTTTTT. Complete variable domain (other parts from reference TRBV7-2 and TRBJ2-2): GAGVSQSPSNKVTEKGKDVELRCDPISGHTALYWYRQSLGQGLEFLIYFQGNSAPDKSGLPSDRFSAERTGGSVSTLTIQRTQQEDSAVYLCASSSDRGHTGELFFGEGSRLTVL.

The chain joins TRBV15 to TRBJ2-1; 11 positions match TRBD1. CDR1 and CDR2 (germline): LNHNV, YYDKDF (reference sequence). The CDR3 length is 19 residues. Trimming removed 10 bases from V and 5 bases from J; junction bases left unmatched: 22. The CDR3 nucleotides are TGTGCCATCCTTGCCGGGACAGGGGGTACCCGCTCGGGGGACAATGAGCAGTTCTTC. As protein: CAILAGTGGTRSGDNEQFF.

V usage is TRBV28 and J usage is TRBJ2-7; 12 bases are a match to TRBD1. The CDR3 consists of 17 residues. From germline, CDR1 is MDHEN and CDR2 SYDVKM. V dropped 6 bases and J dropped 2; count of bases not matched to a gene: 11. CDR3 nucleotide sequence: TGTGCCAGCAGCCCCGGGACAGGGGGCGTTTCCCCCTACGAGCAGTACTTC. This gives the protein CASSPGTGGVSPYEQYF.

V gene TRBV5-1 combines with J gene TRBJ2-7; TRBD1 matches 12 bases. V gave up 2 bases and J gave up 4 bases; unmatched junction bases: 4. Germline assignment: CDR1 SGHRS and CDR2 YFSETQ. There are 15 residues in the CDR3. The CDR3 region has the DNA TGCGCCAGCAGCTTATTGGGACAGGGGGCATACGAGCAGTACTTC. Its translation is CASSLLGQGAYEQYF.

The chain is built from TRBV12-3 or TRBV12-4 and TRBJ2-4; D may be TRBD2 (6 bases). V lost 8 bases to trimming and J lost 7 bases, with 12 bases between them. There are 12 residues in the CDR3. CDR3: CASCGVGNIQYF. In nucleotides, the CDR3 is TGTGCCAGCTGCGGGGTAGGGAACATTCAGTACTTC.

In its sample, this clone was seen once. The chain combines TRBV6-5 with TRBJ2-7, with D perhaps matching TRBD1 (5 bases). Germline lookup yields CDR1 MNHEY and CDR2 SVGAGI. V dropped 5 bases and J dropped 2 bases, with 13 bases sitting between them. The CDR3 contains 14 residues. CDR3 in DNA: TGTGCCAGCAGTACCGACAGCCTCCCCTACGAGCAGTACTTC. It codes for CASSTDSLPYEQYF.

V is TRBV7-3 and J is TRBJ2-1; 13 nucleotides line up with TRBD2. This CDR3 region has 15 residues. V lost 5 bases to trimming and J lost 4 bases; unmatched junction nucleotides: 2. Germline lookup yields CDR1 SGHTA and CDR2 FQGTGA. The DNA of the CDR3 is TGTGCCAGCAGCCCGACTAGCGGGAGGTACAATGAGCAGTTCTTC. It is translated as CASSPTSGRYNEQFF.

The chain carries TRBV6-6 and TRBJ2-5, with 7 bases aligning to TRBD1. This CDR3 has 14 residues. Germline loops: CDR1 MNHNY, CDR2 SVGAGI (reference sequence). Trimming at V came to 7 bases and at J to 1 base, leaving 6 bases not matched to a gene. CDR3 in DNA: TGTGCCAGCAACCCACAGGGGTTCCAAGAGACCCAGTACTTC. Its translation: CASNPQGFQETQYF.

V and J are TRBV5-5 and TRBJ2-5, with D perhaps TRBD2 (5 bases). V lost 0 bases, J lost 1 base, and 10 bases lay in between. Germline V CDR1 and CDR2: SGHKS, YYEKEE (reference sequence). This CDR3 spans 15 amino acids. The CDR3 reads CASSLVVAPQETQYF. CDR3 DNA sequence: TGTGCCAGCAGCTTGGTGGTAGCGCCCCAAGAGACCCAGTACTTC.

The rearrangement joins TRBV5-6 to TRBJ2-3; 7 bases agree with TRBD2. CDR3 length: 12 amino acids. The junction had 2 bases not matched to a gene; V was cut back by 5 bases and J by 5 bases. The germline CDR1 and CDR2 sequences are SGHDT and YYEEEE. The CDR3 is CASSSGGDTQYF. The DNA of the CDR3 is TGTGCCAGCAGTTCGGGGGGAGATACGCAGTATTTT.

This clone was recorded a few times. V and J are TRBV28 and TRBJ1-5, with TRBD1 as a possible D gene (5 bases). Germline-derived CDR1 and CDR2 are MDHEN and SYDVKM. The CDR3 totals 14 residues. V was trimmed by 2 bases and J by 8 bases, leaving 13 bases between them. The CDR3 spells CASSLPGLREPQHF. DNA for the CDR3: TGTGCCAGCAGTTTACCGGGACTACGAGAGCCCCAGCATTTT.

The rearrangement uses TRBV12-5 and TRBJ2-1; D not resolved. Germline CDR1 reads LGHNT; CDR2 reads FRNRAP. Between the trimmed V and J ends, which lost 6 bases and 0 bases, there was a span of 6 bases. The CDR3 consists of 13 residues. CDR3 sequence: CASGSYSYNEQFF. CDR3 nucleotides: TGTGCTAGTGGGAGCTACTCCTACAATGAGCAGTTCTTC.